The 2 T cell receptor beta chains in this list originate from one sample, sequenced in a study of T cells in Graves' hyperthyroidism and ophthalmopathy. Amplification targeted TCR beta CDR3 regions from RNA transcripts. TCR CDR3 underwent first-round RT-PCR with the HTBI primer set. TCRdb independently ran MiXCR on the multiplex PCR reads; one entry per CDR3 protein. The sample lists about 400,000 distinct CDR3 sequences, about 15% occurring once. What was sequenced was blood. The receptor set was obtained from a woman in her 30s with Graves' hyperthyroidism.

This clonotype was detected a few times. This sequence joins TRBV6-2 or TRBV6-3 and TRBJ1-5; D is perhaps TRBD1 (6 bases). The V and J ends lost 0 bases and 1 base respectively, with 10 bases between them. In germline, CDR1 is MNHEY, CDR2 SVGEGT. This CDR3 is 16 amino acids long. The CDR3 reads CASSYSTTGSNQPQHF. CDR3 DNA sequence: TGTGCCAGCAGTTACTCTACGACAGGAAGCAATCAGCCCCAGCATTTT.

In its sample, this clonotype was seen a few times. This sequence joins TRBV7-9 and TRBJ1-5, with a tentative D call TRBD1 (6 bases). Trimming shortened V by 1 base and J by 4 bases, and 8 bases separated the two germline ends. The CDR3 extends over 14 amino acids. CDR1 and CDR2 from the germline V gene are SEHNR and FQNEAQ (reference sequence). The CDR3 nucleotides are TGTGCCAGCAGCTTAGATACAGGGAATCAGCCCCAGCATTTT. Translation: CASSLDTGNQPQHF.